The rows below give T cell receptor beta chains drawn from one sample of a study of regulatory T cells in long-lasting Graves disease. TCRdb re-called the multiplex PCR reads with MiXCR, one entry per CDR3 protein. The table includes about 430,000 distinct CDR3 sequences, around 16% detected once. The data were also submitted as part of a second study, on T cells in Graves' hyperthyroidism and ophthalmopathy.

Specimen: peripheral blood mononuclear cells (PBMCs), collected at new diagnosis, from a patient treated with antithyroid drugs. These receptors were taken from a woman between 35 and 50 years old with Graves disease. Each CDR3 is given with its conserved first and last residue. The D gene is left open where the match is weak. Some rows mark clone size as missing; the rest say once, few, many or name a class of expanded clone.

size	V	length	D	J	CDR3	DNA
.	TRBV20-1	14	.	TRBJ2-1	CSARTPGSYNEQFF	TGCAGTGCTAGGACGCCCGGCTCCTACAATGAGCAGTTCTTC
.	TRBV20-1	15	TRBD2	TRBJ2-7	CSAIGERDPKGEQYF	TGCAGTGCTATCGGGGAGCGGGACCCCAAAGGGGAGCAGTACTTC
few	TRBV20-1	15	.	TRBJ2-2	CSARDPTRGAGELFF	TGCAGTGCTAGAGACCCGACTAGAGGAGCCGGGGAGCTGTTTTTT
.	TRBV9	13	.	TRBJ1-1	CASSLGIESKAFF	TGTGCCAGCAGCTTAGGGATTGAAAGTAAAGCTTTCTTT
many	TRBV15	13	.	TRBJ2-3	CATSRSSTDTQYF	TGTGCCACCAGCCGTTCTAGCACAGATACGCAGTATTTT
many	TRBV28	15	TRBD2	TRBJ2-7	CASSPGAGAAYEQYF	TGTGCCAGCAGCCCGGGCGCGGGAGCGGCCTACGAGCAGTACTTC
.	TRBV29-1	19	TRBD2	TRBJ2-1	CSVEWGTSGRVLKGNEQFF	TGCAGCGTTGAATGGGGGACTAGCGGGAGGGTCTTGAAAGGGAATGAGCAGTTCTTC
many	TRBV30	15	TRBD2	TRBJ2-1	CAWSHGVAGDNEQFF	TGTGCCTGGAGCCACGGAGTAGCGGGTGACAATGAGCAGTTCTTC
many	TRBV10-2	15	.	TRBJ1-2	CASSPVTQTSFGYTF	TGCGCCAGCAGCCCCGTGACACAAACGTCCTTTGGCTACACCTTC
.	TRBV2	15	TRBD1	TRBJ1-3	CASSGGRQGGNTIYF	TGTGCCAGCAGCGGAGGGAGACAGGGTGGAAACACCATATATTTT
.	TRBV27	14	TRBD1	TRBJ1-2	CASSSGQGFNGYTF	TGTGCCAGCAGTAGCGGACAGGGTTTCAATGGCTACACCTTC
few	TRBV6-1	21	.	TRBJ2-7	CASSPPLAAQAPSRRSYEQYF	TGTGCCAGCAGCCCCCCCCTCGCGGCTCAGGCACCATCGCGACGATCCTACGAGCAGTACTTC
many	TRBV7-2	13	TRBD2	TRBJ2-7	CASSWEGPYEQYF	TGTGCCAGCAGTTGGGAGGGGCCCTACGAGCAGTACTTC
many	TRBV10-2	16	.	TRBJ2-2	CASSDGGRRNTGELFF	TGCGCCAGCAGTGACGGTGGTAGGCGGAACACCGGGGAGCTGTTTTTT
.	TRBV7-7	18	TRBD2	TRBJ2-5	CASSQGRVAGVRRETQYF	TGTGCTAGCAGCCAAGGGAGAGTAGCGGGAGTTAGAAGAGAGACCCAGTACTTC